The entry that follows covers one T cell receptor beta chain sequence. The antigen it binds to is not known. Nothing much larger sits one base from this clone, and base qualities are not available. The CDR3 regions of human TCRbeta chains were subjected to immunosequencing. In the paper's pipeline: Repertoire TCRs were matched against a reference library of SARS-CoV-2-specific TCRs generated with the MIRA antigen-specificity platform. Breadth meant the fraction of unique TCRs that were SARS-CoV-2-associated, whereas depth meant the fraction of total T cells that were SARS-CoV-2-associated. Using the MIRA data, each spike-specific TCR was assigned both to the spike region to which the TCR was reactive and to a CD4 or CD8 class. Log10-transformed breadth and depth values were compared by one-way ANOVA with Sidak's multiple comparisons tests. TCRdb stores this immuneACCESS table with in-frame sequences only. Part of the clones is absent; in the studies checked, under half of the shortfall reflects unresolved V genes, and no reason is known for the rest. V and J calls and clone size come straight from that table; D and trimming were deduced from the DNA. The sample has about 150,000 clones on record, roughly nine tenths of them singletons. The biggest ten clones account for under 20% of the sample.

Per the publication, the time point label means: baseline before first vaccination. Vaccinee samples were obtained from the UK trials COV001 and COV002, which included a single-blind randomized controlled phase 2/3 trial of AZD1222 (ChAdOx1 nCoV-19) in healthy adults. Trial participant PBMC samples were collected at day 0 and day 28 after the second dose for TCRbeta chain sequencing. The source of the sample is a study of T cell responses to AZD1222 COVID-19 vaccine (dated by TCRdb to the early 2020s). Regarding the research as a whole: Because spike-specific TCR depth and breadth did not differ between the two schedules, AZD1222 recipients who got a second dose at roughly 4 weeks were pooled with those who got a second dose at roughly 12 weeks. A total of over 230 trial participants underwent TCR sequencing, of whom 207 received two doses of AZD1222 and about 26 received two doses of the MenACWY control vaccine. Trial participants were enrolled by age into 18-55, 56-69 and 70-plus year subgroups, with 148, 28 and 57 TCR-sequenced participants respectively. General findings and caveats noted by the study authors: Conclusions about previously exposed vaccinees were limited because only 6 or 7 AZD1222 recipients were SARS-CoV-2 seropositive at baseline. In the small 56-69-year group, the increase in depth fell short of significance, most likely because of low power. Reportedly, close to half of the unique spike-specific TCRs recognized epitopes lying outside the regions that are mutated in the B.1.351 and B.1.1.7 variants. The vaccine-associated CD4 TCRs covered the entire spike protein, and the dominant responses fell in regions 160-218 and 743-854. Participants were mostly white British and included more females than males, and it was suggested by the authors that clonal diversity may have been underestimated. A significant rise in spike-specific TCR breadth and depth was observed after two AZD1222 doses relative to day 0 and relative to MenACWY recipients. Because no day 14 peak-response samples were available, the repertoires could be characterized only after the peak T cell response.

V lost 4 bases and J lost 4 bases; the stretch between them is 12 bases long. The CDR3 numbers 14 residues from cysteine through phenylalanine. This entry keeps only the CDR3 DNA: 42 bases, framed from base 1. The germline V gene yields SGDLS for CDR1 and YYNGEE for CDR2. This sample comprised peripheral blood, obtained on day 0 of AZD1222 vaccination. The rearrangement joined TRBV9 to TRBJ1-3, with the D gene not confidently named. This clonotype originated in an adult in good health. The sequenced DNA is TGTGCCAGCAGCCCCCTGACTACAGGAAACACCATATATTTT. Its protein reads: CASSPLTTGNTIYF.